This TCR beta chain was sequenced for a study of cytomegalovirus exposure and HLA in healthy donors (dated by TCRdb to the late 2010s). General notes on the study: The roughly 670 repertoires of the first cohort and the 95 to 150 validation repertoires were produced on the same platform, according to a later analysis. The study aimed to test whether cataloging public T cell receptors could reveal signatures of past pathogen exposure. A separate validation cohort of 100 to 150 different subjects was used in addition to the approximately 700-subject first cohort. To predict cytomegalovirus infection status, the study brought together high-throughput TCR immunosequencing, statistical association of individual TCRs with disease status, and machine learning. Study-wide findings and limitations: The study gave a list of 150 to 200 TCR beta chains associated with cytomegalovirus. The authors suggested that the approach could potentially be extended to other disease states and immunological phenotypes. A later analysis had no HLA typing for the validation cohort, so co-occurrence there was scored across all 130 or so repertoires. A few of the identified cytomegalovirus-associated TCR beta chains were confirmed in vitro to be specific for cytomegalovirus antigens. In both the original and validation cohorts, the classifier was reported to diagnose cytomegalovirus status with high specificity and sensitivity. Across donors, most TCR sequences were observed very rarely, whereas some public TCRs were present in many individuals. A later analysis found that TCRs clustered in the first cohort also tended to co-occur in the 95 to 150 validation repertoires, with roughly 95% of cluster scores above 0.

In regard to this clone: Its cognate antigen has yet to be identified. Base qualities are not provided; no much larger clone lies one nucleotide away.

The donors belonged to the validation cohort of roughly 120 subjects, which was separate from the approximately 680-subject first cohort. Library method: the immunoSEQ multiplex PCR assay. The original methods were these. A statistical classification framework was built to diagnose cytomegalovirus status from the catalog of TCR beta chain sequences. Held by TCRdb, this immuneACCESS table contains in-frame sequences only and omits some clones. Under half of the omission traces to an unresolved V gene where checked; the cause of the rest is unknown. V and J calls and clone size are as listed in that table; D and trimming were resolved from the DNA. In all, the sample holds more than 55,000 clones, and around 95% of those were seen once. Under 0.75% of the sample comes from the top ten. CDR1 and CDR2 (SEHNR, FQNEAQ) derive from the germline V gene (reference sequence). V drops 8 bases and J drops 2 bases, leaving 10 bases in between. Taken from cysteine to phenylalanine, the CDR3 has 13 residues. Only the CDR3 portion is preserved as DNA: 39 bases, with reading frame beginning at the first base.

The clonotype comes from a young woman in good health and CMV-seronegative. The rearranged chain carries TRBV7-9 and TRBJ2-1; the D gene is not confidently resolved. Sequenced: PBMCs. The nucleotide sequence is TGTGCCAGCCACAGATCTCCCTACAATGAGCAGTTCTTC. This encodes CASHRSPYNEQFF.